Below are 7 T cell receptor beta chains sequenced from a single sample in a study of beta chain features in type 1 diabetes. General study points: Within each of all four CD4+ subsets, Type 1 diabetes patients had TCRB CDR3s that were moderately but significantly shorter.

Reverse transcription of all isolated RNA meant that expressed TCRB transcripts were sequenced. The table came from immunoSEQ multiplex PCR; TCRdb's copy has only in-frame clones and leaves some out. Of roughly 350,000 clones listed, about 10% are singletons. Their antigens are not known. The sample taken for sequencing was central memory CD4+ T cells from blood. Source of these receptors: a man in his thirties or forties with type 1 diabetes.

V usage is TRBV5-4 and J usage is TRBJ2-7; tentative D call: TRBD2 (6 bases). Deletions cut 5 bases from V and 5 bases from J, with 20 bases between. The CDR3 spans 15 residues. Germline V gene data show CDR1 as SGHNT and CDR2 as YYREEE (reference sequence). This chain's CDR3 is CASRSLGGVAHEQYF. The CDR3, as DNA: TGTGCCAGCAGGTCACTGGGGGGAGTAGCCCACGAGCAGTACTTC.

The chain combines TRBV10-3 with TRBJ2-2, with TRBD1 identical over 8 bases. From germline, CDR1 is ENHRY and CDR2 SYGVKD. V was pared by 6 bases and J by 4 bases, with 10 bases of the junction left unmatched. This CDR3 contains 16 residues. Written as DNA, the CDR3 is TGTGCCATCAGCACGGGACAGGCCCCAACCACCGGGGAGCTGTTTTTT. It yields the protein CAISTGQAPTTGELFF.

The J gene is TRBJ1-1, the V gene TRBV28; D is ambiguous. Trimming shortened V by 3 bases and J by 5 bases, and 10 bases separated the two germline ends. From germline, CDR1 is MDHEN and CDR2 SYDVKM. This CDR3 region has 13 residues. CDR3 nucleotides: TGTGCCAGCAGTTTGGGTCGTGAGACTGAAGCTTTCTTT. Amino acid sequence: CASSLGRETEAFF.

This clone was picked up a small number of times. This sequence joins TRBV19 and TRBJ2-5; no reliable D call. In germline, CDR1 is LNHDA, CDR2 SQIVND (reference sequence). The CDR3 sequence is 14 residues long. V was shortened by 5 bases and J by 5 bases, with 15 bases between the two germline ends. CDR3 coding DNA: TGTGCCAGTAGTTTTCGGACCCCATCGGAGACCCAGTACTTC. Amino acids: CASSFRTPSETQYF. The variable domain in full, completed from reference TRBV19 and TRBJ2-5, reads DGGITQSPKYLFRKEGQNVTLSCEQNLNHDAMYWYRQDPGQGLRLIYYSQIVNDFQKGDIAEGYSVSREKKESFPLTVTSAQKNPTAFYLCASSFRTPSETQYFGPGTRLLVL.

The table lists this clone with a few counts. V is TRBV7-3 and J is TRBJ2-1; no reliable D call. The length of the CDR3 is 13 residues. Trimming removed 4 bases at V and 7 bases at J, with 11 bases between. CDR1 and CDR2 from the germline V gene are SGHTA and FQGTGA. In DNA form, the CDR3 reads TGTGCCAGCAGCTCGAGCCCCGGGAATGAGCAGTTCTTC. Protein product: CASSSSPGNEQFF.

The chain couples TRBV6-5 to TRBJ1-1; D unclear. Trimming took 0 bases from V and 7 from J, leaving 15 bases between them. The CDR3 loop spans 15 amino acids. Germline-derived CDR1 and CDR2 are MNHEY and SVGAGI. Here the CDR3 reads CASSYSYSPLGEAFF. The CDR3, as DNA: TGTGCCAGCAGTTACTCGTACAGCCCGTTAGGTGAAGCTTTCTTT.

The chain couples TRBV7-8 to TRBJ2-7; 9 nucleotides line up with TRBD1. This CDR3 spans 13 amino acids. Trimming at V came to 6 bases and at J to 4 bases, leaving 4 bases not matched to a gene. Germline V gene lookup returns CDR1 SGHVS and CDR2 FQNEAQ. As DNA, the CDR3 is TGTGCCAGCAGTTGGGACAGGGCATACGAGCAGTACTTC. Encoded protein: CASSWDRAYEQYF.